This entry features one T cell receptor (beta chain) sequence. V trimming: 5 bases; J trimming: 6 bases; junction bases outside the gene matches: 6. CDR1 SGHNT and CDR2 YYREEE come from the germline V gene (reference sequence). This CDR3 comprises 14 residues. TCRdb's copy holds only in-frame clones and misses some; the assay was immunoSEQ multiplex PCR. The sample lists 150,000 to 200,000 clones; 88% were seen once. The sample comes from a study of control samples from healthy donors and cancer patients. The sequenced sample consisted of blood. The receptor comes from a man between 18 and 29 years old in good health. The chain carries TRBV5-4 and TRBJ2-1, with 9 bases identical to TRBD1. CDR3 nucleotides: TGTGCCAGCAGTATCAACAGGGGGCTCAATGAGCAGTTCTTC. Translation gives CASSINRGLNEQFF.